This T cell receptor beta chain came from a study of vaccination effects on CD4 cells after COVID-19. Per the germline V gene, CDR1 is SGHNT and CDR2 is YYREEE (reference sequence). Trimming cost V 3 bases and J 8 bases; bases outside gene matches: 7. The CDR3 runs 15 residues. The table lists this clone with a few counts. The antigen is undetermined. Produced via immunoSEQ multiplex PCR; TCRdb's table is partial and in-frame only. This sample has under 50,000 clones, with roughly four fifths found just once. The authors isolated CD4+ T cells after 9 to 10 days of culture. This sequence joins TRBV5-4 and TRBJ2-3, with 12 bases matching TRBD2. This specimen was CD4+ T cells from PBMCs cultured without peptide, taken before COVID-19 vaccination. The receptor was isolated from a human donor who had a prior SARS-CoV-2 infection. The CDR3, as DNA: TGTGCCAGCAGCTCGACTAGCGGGGGCCCTGGTACGCAGTATTTT. Translation gives CASSSTSGGPGTQYF.